Listed here are 29 T cell receptor beta chains from one sample, sequenced in a study of PD-1 blockade in classical Hodgkin lymphoma. Sequencing used immunoSEQ multiplex PCR; TCRdb keeps in-frame clones, though not all of them. The sample yields 84,000 or so clones, 80% to 95% seen once. Every one of the patients relapsed after autologous stem cell transplantation (brentuximab vedotin exposure was variable). The material sequenced was peripheral blood mononuclear cells (PBMCs), taken before the second cycle of nivolumab. These receptors were taken from a human donor with classical Hodgkin lymphoma.

In this sample, this clone turned up a few times. This chain uses TRBV4-1 with TRBJ1-2; D is perhaps TRBD1 (6 bases). The CDR3 covers 14 residues. The germline V gene encodes CDR1 MGHRA and CDR2 YSYEKL. Trimming took 4 bases from V and 6 from J, leaving 15 bases between them. The CDR3 DNA follows: TGCGCCAGCAGCCGCACTCAGGGGATCGATGGCTACACCTTC. It is translated as CASSRTQGIDGYTF.

This clone was found once. The chain is built from TRBV5-1 and TRBJ1-1; D is uncertain. CDR3 length equals 14 residues. V dropped 6 bases and J dropped 1 base, with 13 bases sitting between them. Germline values: CDR1 SGHRS, CDR2 YFSETQ. CDR3 nucleotide sequence: TGCGCCAGCAAGGTCAGTGCAGGGAACACTGAAGCTTTCTTT. The encoded protein is CASKVSAGNTEAFF. Using reference TRBV5-1 and TRBJ1-1 for the parts outside the CDR3, the full variable domain is KAGVTQTPRYLIKTRGQQVTLSCSPISGHRSVSWYQQTPGQGLQFLFEYFSETQRNKGNFPGRFSGRQFSNSRSEMNVSTLELGDSALYLCASKVSAGNTEAFFGQGTRLTVV.

V is TRBV7-9 and J is TRBJ1-3, with D tentatively TRBD1 (6 bases). The CDR3 runs 14 residues. Trimming removed 6 bases at V and 4 bases at J, with 13 bases between. Per the germline V gene, CDR1 is SEHNR and CDR2 is FQNEAQ (reference sequence). CDR3 DNA sequence: TGTGCCAGCAGAGGACAGCGATTAGGAAACACCATATATTTT. Translating it yields CASRGQRLGNTIYF.

A single count supports this clone. CDR3 in DNA: TGTGCCAGAACCGGGACGGCGAACACCGGGGAGCTGTTTTTT. Protein product: CARTGTANTGELFF. The chain uses TRBV19 and TRBJ2-2; D possibly uses TRBD1 or TRBD2 (5 bases each). Deletions cut 9 bases from V and 0 bases from J, with 11 bases between. This CDR3 contains 14 residues. Looked up from germline, CDR1 is LNHDA and CDR2 is SQIVND (reference sequence).

This chain links TRBV30 with TRBJ1-5, with no clear D. V was shortened by 0 bases and J by 14 bases, with 11 bases between the two germline ends. This CDR3 is built from 11 residues. Germline V lookup: CDR1 GTSNPN, CDR2 SVGIG (reference sequence). CDR3 sequence reads: CAWSVGTDEHF. The CDR3 DNA is TGTGCCTGGAGTGTAGGCACGGACGAGCATTTT. The entire variable domain, with the rest obtained from reference TRBV30 and TRBJ1-5, is as follows: SQTIHQWPATLVQPVGSPLSLECTVEGTSNPNLYWYRQAAGRGLQLLFYSVGIGQISSEVPQNLSASRPQDRQFILSSKKLLLSDSGFYLCAWSVGTDEHFGDGTRLSIL.

This chain's CDR3 is CASSTARSGTETYEQYF. The CDR3 nucleotides read TGTGCCAGTAGTACTGCCCGTTCCGGGACTGAAACCTACGAGCAGTACTTC. V and J are TRBV19 and TRBJ2-7; TRBD2 is a possible D gene (6 bases). V shed 4 bases and J shed 2 bases, with 21 bases lying between them. Germline V gene lookup returns CDR1 LNHDA and CDR2 SQIVND (reference sequence). This CDR3 region has 17 residues. Using reference TRBV19 and TRBJ2-7 for the parts outside the CDR3, the full variable domain is DGGITQSPKYLFRKEGQNVTLSCEQNLNHDAMYWYRQDPGQGLRLIYYSQIVNDFQKGDIAEGYSVSREKKESFPLTVTSAQKNPTAFYLCASSTARSGTETYEQYFGPGTRLTVT.

This clone is a singleton in its sample. The genes are TRBV27 and TRBJ2-7, with D maybe TRBD2 (5 bases). Germline V gives CDR1 MNHEY, CDR2 SMNVEV (reference sequence). Trimming left V 4 bases short and J 5 bases short, with 12 bases between. The CDR3 totals 13 residues. DNA of the CDR3: TGTGCCAGCAGTTCTCGGGGAGCGGACGAGCAGTACTTC. It encodes CASSSRGADEQYF.

The chain carries TRBV6-1 and TRBJ2-2; a weak D match, TRBD2 (5 bases). Germline V gene lookup returns CDR1 MNHNS and CDR2 SASEGT. The CDR3 length is 17 residues. V lost 3 bases and J lost 0, with 14 bases in between. The CDR3 bases are TGTGCCAGCAGTGATTGTACGGGATGCGCGAACACCGGGGAGCTGTTTTTT. Protein: CASSDCTGCANTGELFF.

This chain uses TRBV20-1 with TRBJ2-7, with TRBD2 identical over 7 bases. The length of the CDR3 is 10 residues. V was clipped by 3 bases and J by 7 bases; unmatched bases: 0. Germline V gene data show CDR1 as DFQATT and CDR2 as SNEGSKA (reference sequence). CDR3 nucleotides: TGCAGTGCTAGTAGCGGGGAGCAGTACTTC. Translation: CSASSGEQYF.

This chain uses TRBV13 with TRBJ2-5; the D gene is possibly TRBD1 (5 bases). The CDR3 is made up of 15 amino acids. Trimming shortened V by 0 bases and J by 2 bases, and 10 bases separated the two germline ends. Per the germline V gene, CDR1 is PRHDT and CDR2 is FYEKMQ (reference sequence). CDR3 DNA: TGTGCCAGCAGCTTAGGCCCGCAGGGACAAGAGACCCAGTACTTC. Translating gives CASSLGPQGQETQYF.

The chain uses TRBV19 and TRBJ2-7; possibly TRBD2 for D (5 bases). The germline V gene encodes CDR1 LNHDA and CDR2 SQIVND (reference sequence). The CDR3 is 14 amino acids. V lost 3 bases and J 7 bases, leaving 16 bases between the germline ends. In DNA, the CDR3 is TGTGCCAGTAGTATCTCGTCTCAGACTACGGAGCAGTACTTC. Protein: CASSISSQTTEQYF.

This chain links TRBV2 with TRBJ1-6, with unresolved D. Germline CDR1 and CDR2: SNHLY and FYNNEI. This CDR3 region has 15 residues. V gave up 8 bases and J gave up 0 bases, with 11 bases separating them. Here the CDR3 DNA reads TGTGCCAGCGAGGAAACAAGCTCCTATAATTCACCCCTCCACTTT. Amino acid sequence: CASEETSSYNSPLHF. Supplemented by reference TRBV2 and TRBJ1-6, the full variable domain reads EPEVTQTPSHQVTQMGQEVILRCVPISNHLYFYWYRQILGQKVEFLVSFYNNEISEKSEIFDDQFSVERPDGSNFTLKIRSTKLEDSAMYFCASEETSSYNSPLHFGNGTRLTVT.

The chain couples TRBV10-1 to TRBJ1-1; D is ambiguous. The V gene lost 4 bases and the J gene lost 4 bases, with 13 bases spanning the gap. Germline V gene lookup returns CDR1 WNHNN and CDR2 SYGVQD (reference sequence). CDR3 size: 14 residues. The chain's CDR3 is CASSASRQATEAFF. DNA of the CDR3: TGCGCCAGCAGTGCCTCTAGACAAGCCACTGAAGCTTTCTTT.

The chain couples TRBV9 to TRBJ2-7; the match to TRBD2 covers 11 bases. The CDR3 consists of 15 residues. After removal of 4 bases from V and 5 bases from J, the junction contained 8 bases not matched to a gene. Germline V gene lookup returns CDR1 SGDLS and CDR2 YYNGEE. The CDR3 nucleotides read TGTGCCAGCAGCACCTTTAGCGGGAGGGCCAACGAGCAGTACTTC. It translates to CASSTFSGRANEQYF. Drawing the rest from reference TRBV9 and TRBJ2-7, the complete variable domain is DSGVTQTPKHLITATGQRVTLRCSPRSGDLSVYWYQQSLDQGLQFLIQYYNGEERAKGNILERFSAQQFPDLHSELNLSSLELGDSALYFCASSTFSGRANEQYFGPGTRLTVT.

The gene calls are TRBV9 and TRBJ1-1; D gene ambiguous. V lost 7 bases, J lost 4 bases, and 14 bases lay in between. Germline V gene data show CDR1 as SGDLS and CDR2 as YYNGEE. The CDR3 consists of 13 residues. CDR3 residues: CASGSGLGTEAFF. DNA for the CDR3: TGTGCCAGCGGCAGTGGTCTGGGCACTGAAGCTTTCTTT. Full variable domain (missing parts from reference TRBV9 and TRBJ1-1): DSGVTQTPKHLITATGQRVTLRCSPRSGDLSVYWYQQSLDQGLQFLIQYYNGEERAKGNILERFSAQQFPDLHSELNLSSLELGDSALYFCASGSGLGTEAFFGQGTRLTVV.

For the CDR3, the DNA is TGTGCCAGTAGTATTCAAACAGGAAACTATGGCTACACCTTC. Translation gives CASSIQTGNYGYTF. The chain combines TRBV19 with TRBJ1-2, with D perhaps TRBD1 (5 bases). The V gene's germline CDR1 is LNHDA and CDR2 SQIVND (reference sequence). V lost 3 bases and J lost 2, with 10 bases in between. The CDR3 consists of 14 residues.

This clone was seen a single time. The gene calls are TRBV7-9 and TRBJ2-1; TRBD2 matches at 9 bases. The trim removed 4 bases at V and 5 bases at J, leaving 18 bases unmatched. This CDR3 comprises 19 residues. The germline gives CDR1 SEHNR, CDR2 FQNEAQ (reference sequence). The chain's CDR3 is CASSSSGGAWAGGDNEQFF. The CDR3 region has the DNA TGTGCCAGCAGCTCCTCCGGGGGAGCATGGGCGGGAGGGGACAATGAGCAGTTCTTC. Full variable domain (remainder filled in from reference TRBV7-9 and TRBJ2-1): DTGVSQNPRHKITKRGQNVTFRCDPISEHNRLYWYRQTLGQGPEFLTYFQNEAQLEKSRLLSDRFSAERPKGSFSTLEIQRTEQGDSAMYLCASSSSGGAWAGGDNEQFFGPGTRLTVL.

The chain carries TRBV21-1 and TRBJ2-7; the table's D call TRBD1 went unverified against the DNA. TRBV21-1 is termed a pseudogene. The CDR3 totals 14 residues. The CDR3 spells CARTTGNFSYEQYF. The CDR3 DNA sequence: TGTGCCAGAACAACAGGAAACTTCTCCTACGAGCAGTACTTC.

V gene TRBV7-9 combines with J gene TRBJ2-1; 9 bases align to TRBD2. The CDR3 loop spans 15 amino acids. V was clipped by 5 bases and J by 5 bases; unmatched bases: 7. Germline V gives CDR1 SEHNR, CDR2 FQNEAQ (reference sequence). For the CDR3, the DNA is TGTGCCAGCAGCCTCAGCCTAGCGGGAAACAATGAGCAGTTCTTC. Its translation is CASSLSLAGNNEQFF. Variable domain in full (rest from reference TRBV7-9 and TRBJ2-1): DTGVSQNPRHKITKRGQNVTFRCDPISEHNRLYWYRQTLGQGPEFLTYFQNEAQLEKSRLLSDRFSAERPKGSFSTLEIQRTEQGDSAMYLCASSLSLAGNNEQFFGPGTRLTVL.

This chain joins TRBV19 and TRBJ1-4, with a possible D match to TRBD1 (6 bases). V lost 4 bases to trimming and J lost 2 bases, with 8 bases between them. The germline CDR1 and CDR2 sequences are LNHDA and SQIVND (reference sequence). The CDR3 extends over 14 amino acids. For the CDR3, the DNA is TGTGCCAGTAGTAACAGGGACACTAATGAAAAACTGTTTTTT. It yields the protein CASSNRDTNEKLFF.

The CDR3 DNA reads TGTGCCAGCCACCTAGCGGGAGACCCAGATACGCAGTATTTT. Translation gives CASHLAGDPDTQYF. V gene TRBV28 combines with J gene TRBJ2-3, with 10 bases aligning to TRBD2. Germline values: CDR1 MDHEN, CDR2 SYDVKM. The CDR3 has 14 amino acids. J was trimmed by 4 bases and V by 8 bases; bases with no gene match: 6.

The chain recombines TRBV6-5 with TRBJ2-7; 7 nucleotides match TRBD2. This CDR3 is 15 amino acids long. V trimming: 2 bases; J trimming: 1 base; junction bases outside the gene matches: 5. Germline CDR1 and CDR2: MNHEY and SVGAGI. The CDR3 nucleotides read TGTGCCAGCAGTTACCAGCTCGGGAGGTCCTACGAGCAGTACTTC. This encodes CASSYQLGRSYEQYF.

This rearrangement joins TRBV19 to TRBJ2-1; TRBD2 aligns across 12 bases. The length of the CDR3 is 14 residues. Germline loops: CDR1 LNHDA, CDR2 SQIVND (reference sequence). V was clipped by 6 bases and J by 9 bases; unmatched bases: 6. The CDR3 loop reads CASSTGLAGPEQFF. The CDR3 nucleotides are TGTGCCAGTAGCACGGGACTAGCGGGTCCTGAGCAGTTCTTC.

The chain joins TRBV9 to TRBJ2-5, with TRBD1 matching 7 bases. The CDR3 spans 14 residues. CDR1 and CDR2 (germline): SGDLS, YYNGEE. With 3 bases clipped from V and 5 bases from J, the junction kept 7 bases outside the gene matches. The CDR3 loop reads CASSAYRGSETQYF. Here the CDR3 DNA reads TGTGCCAGCAGCGCCTACAGGGGATCGGAGACCCAGTACTTC.

The CDR3 loop is CASSEGWGRTGELFF. The CDR3 nucleotides read TGTGCCAGCAGTGAAGGGTGGGGGAGAACCGGGGAGCTGTTTTTT. The J gene is TRBJ2-2, the V gene TRBV6-1, with D perhaps being TRBD1 or TRBD2 (5 bases each). The CDR3 has 15 residues. The V gene lost 1 base and the J gene lost 5 bases, with 11 bases spanning the gap. Germline lookup yields CDR1 MNHNS and CDR2 SASEGT.

The chain recombines TRBV6-5 with TRBJ1-2, with D hard to call. Trimming pared 4 bases from V and 3 bases from J, leaving 12 bases between. The CDR3 sequence is 14 residues long. Germline V lookup: CDR1 MNHEY, CDR2 SVGAGI. The CDR3 DNA follows: TGTGCCAGCAGTTTAGATCCAGGCCACTATGGCTACACCTTC. Its protein product is CASSLDPGHYGYTF.

The gene calls are TRBV7-9 and TRBJ2-1, with 8 bases identical to TRBD2. Trimming cost V 0 bases and J 8 bases; bases outside gene matches: 3. The CDR3 totals 14 residues. Germline V gene data show CDR1 as SEHNR and CDR2 as FQNEAQ (reference sequence). The CDR3 nucleotides are TGTGCCAGCAGCTTAGCTAGCGGGATGGATGAGCAGTTCTTC. It translates to CASSLASGMDEQFF.

The rearrangement uses TRBV27 and TRBJ2-3; 15 bases fit TRBD2. This CDR3 comprises 16 residues. CDR1 and CDR2 (germline): MNHEY, SMNVEV (reference sequence). Losses at the gene ends were 4 bases for V and 5 bases for J; bases not matched to a gene: 4. CDR3 bases: TGTGCCAGCAGTTCCTGGACTAGCGGGGGGGGAGATACGCAGTATTTT. Translation gives CASSSWTSGGGDTQYF.

This sequence joins TRBV5-6 and TRBJ1-2, with D unclear. This CDR3 comprises 16 residues. CDR1 SGHDT and CDR2 YYEEEE come from the germline V gene. Trimming left V 0 bases short and J 0 bases short, with 12 bases between. The CDR3 spells CASSLASDNTNYGYTF. As DNA, the CDR3 is TGTGCCAGCAGCTTGGCCTCAGACAACACTAACTATGGCTACACCTTC.